The 6 T cell receptor beta chains given below trace back to one sample, sequenced in a study of shared T cell receptors in the human thymus. TCRdb's table, derived via immunoSEQ multiplex PCR, lists solely in-frame clones and lacks some. The sample lists about 730,000 clones, roughly 85% occurring once. These data are also associated with another study on human thymus T cells.

The sample was thymocytes. The receptors come from a girl under two years old with a congenital heart defect.

This chain uses TRBV29-1 with TRBJ1-1, with D possibly TRBD1 on 5 matching bases. CDR3 length: 13 amino acids. CDR1 is SQVTM and CDR2 is ANQGSEA in the germline V gene. Trimming shortened V by 8 bases and J by 3 bases, and 16 bases separated the two germline ends. CDR3 loop: CSTFGVGHTEAFF. CDR3 nucleotide sequence: TGCAGCACGTTCGGAGTGGGGCACACTGAAGCTTTCTTT. The whole variable domain, filled in from reference TRBV29-1 and TRBJ1-1, reads SAVISQKPSRDICQRGTSLTIQCQVDSQVTMMFWYRQQPGQSLTLIATANQGSEATYESGFVIDKFPISRPNLTFSTLTVSNMSPEDSSIYLCSTFGVGHTEAFFGQGTRLTVV.

The chain links TRBV5-4 to TRBJ1-5; D may be TRBD1 (5 bases). The V gene lost 0 bases and the J gene lost 1 base, with 5 bases spanning the gap. The CDR3 length is 14 residues. The germline CDR1 and CDR2 sequences are SGHNT and YYREEE (reference sequence). For the CDR3, the DNA is TGTGCCAGCAGCTTGGCAGGGAGCAATCAGCCCCAGCATTTT. Translating it yields CASSLAGSNQPQHF.

The chain combines TRBV29-1 with TRBJ1-1; 8 nucleotides match TRBD1. Unmatched junction bases numbered 22, after V lost 7 bases and J lost 0 bases. This CDR3 is built from 19 residues. Germline CDR1 SQVTM, CDR2 ANQGSEA. CDR3 sequence reads: CSEVGQGATNSNLNTEAFF. DNA of the CDR3: TGCAGCGAAGTTGGGCAGGGGGCGACCAACTCAAATTTGAACACTGAAGCTTTCTTT.

This sequence joins TRBV7-6 and TRBJ1-4, with 10 bases aligning to TRBD1. Germline V gene lookup returns CDR1 SGHVS and CDR2 FNYEAQ. There are 15 residues in the CDR3. V lost 4 bases to trimming and J lost 7 bases; unmatched junction nucleotides: 6. Here the CDR3 DNA reads TGTGCCAGCAGCTCCGGGGACAGGGGAGGTGAAAAACTGTTTTTT. This gives the protein CASSSGDRGGEKLFF.

V gene TRBV5-6 combines with J gene TRBJ1-2; the match to TRBD1 covers 11 bases. Germline CDR1 and CDR2: SGHDT and YYEEEE. V shed 6 bases and J 3 bases; nucleotides not matched to a gene: 10. The CDR3 consists of 16 residues. Here the CDR3 reads CASIVLTGQGDYGYTF. The CDR3 DNA sequence: TGTGCCAGCATCGTGCTGACGGGACAGGGGGACTATGGCTACACCTTC.

The chain uses TRBV28 and TRBJ2-1, with D perhaps TRBD1 (6 bases). Germline CDR1 MDHEN, CDR2 SYDVKM. The CDR3 has 16 residues. Trimming shortened V by 6 bases and J by 11 bases, and 26 bases separated the two germline ends. The CDR3 reads CASSLSNREGARQQFF. CDR3 nucleotides: TGTGCCAGCAGCCTGTCGAACAGGGAAGGCGCACGCCAGCAGTTCTTC.